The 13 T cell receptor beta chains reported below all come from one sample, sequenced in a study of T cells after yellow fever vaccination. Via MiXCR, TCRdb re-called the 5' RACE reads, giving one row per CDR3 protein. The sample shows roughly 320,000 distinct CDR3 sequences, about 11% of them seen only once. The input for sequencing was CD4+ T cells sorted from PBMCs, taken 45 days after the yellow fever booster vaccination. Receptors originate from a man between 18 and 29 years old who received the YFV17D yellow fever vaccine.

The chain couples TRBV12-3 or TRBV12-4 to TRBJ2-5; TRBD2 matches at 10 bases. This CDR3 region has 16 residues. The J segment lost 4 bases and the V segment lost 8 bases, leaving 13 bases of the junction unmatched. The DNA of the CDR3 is TGTGCCAGCGCTGGTAGGGTAGCGGGGGGTTTAGAGACCCAGTACTTC. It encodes CASAGRVAGGLETQYF.

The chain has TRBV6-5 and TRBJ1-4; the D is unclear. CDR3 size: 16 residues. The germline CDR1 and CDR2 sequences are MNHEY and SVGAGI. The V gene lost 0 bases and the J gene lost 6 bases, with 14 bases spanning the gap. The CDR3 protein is CASSYSWRAVDEKLFF. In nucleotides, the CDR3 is TGTGCCAGCAGTTACTCGTGGAGGGCGGTCGATGAAAAACTGTTTTTT.

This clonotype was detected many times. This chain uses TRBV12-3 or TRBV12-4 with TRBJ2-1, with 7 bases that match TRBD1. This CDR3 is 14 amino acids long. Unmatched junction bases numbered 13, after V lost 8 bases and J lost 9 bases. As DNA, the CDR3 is TGTGCCAGCGGTCCGACAGGGCCCGGGATTGAGCAGTTCTTC. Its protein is CASGPTGPGIEQFF.

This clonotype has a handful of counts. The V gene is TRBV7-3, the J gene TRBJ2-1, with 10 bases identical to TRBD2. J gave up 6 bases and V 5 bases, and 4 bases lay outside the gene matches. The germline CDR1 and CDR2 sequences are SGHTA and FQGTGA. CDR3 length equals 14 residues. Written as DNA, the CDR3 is TGTGCCAGCAGCCCACTAGCGGGGACCAATGAGCAGTTCTTC. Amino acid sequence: CASSPLAGTNEQFF.

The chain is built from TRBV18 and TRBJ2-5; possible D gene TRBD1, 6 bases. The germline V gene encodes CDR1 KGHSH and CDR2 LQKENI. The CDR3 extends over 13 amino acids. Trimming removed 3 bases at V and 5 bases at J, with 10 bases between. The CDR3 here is CASSPTGPETQYF. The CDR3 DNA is TGTGCCAGCTCACCGACAGGTCCGGAGACCCAGTACTTC.

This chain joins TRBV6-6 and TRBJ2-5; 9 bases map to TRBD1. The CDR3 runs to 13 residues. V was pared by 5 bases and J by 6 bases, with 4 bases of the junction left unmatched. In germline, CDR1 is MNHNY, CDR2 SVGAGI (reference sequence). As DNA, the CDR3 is TGTGCCAGCAGTACCGGGACAGGGAAGACCCAGTACTTC. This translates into CASSTGTGKTQYF.

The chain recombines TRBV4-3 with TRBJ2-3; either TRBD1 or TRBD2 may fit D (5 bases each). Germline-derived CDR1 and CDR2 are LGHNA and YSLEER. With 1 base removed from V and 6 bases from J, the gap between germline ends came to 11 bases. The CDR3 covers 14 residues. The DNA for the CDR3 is TGCGCCAGCAGCCAAGGGGACGGGGTCGATACGCAGTATTTT. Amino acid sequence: CASSQGDGVDTQYF.

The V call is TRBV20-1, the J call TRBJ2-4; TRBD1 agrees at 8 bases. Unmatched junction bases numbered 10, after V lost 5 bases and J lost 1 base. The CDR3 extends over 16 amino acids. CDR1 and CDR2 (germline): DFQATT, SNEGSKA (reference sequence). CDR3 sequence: CSASGGQGKAKNIQYF. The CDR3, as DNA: TGCAGTGCTTCGGGCGGACAGGGCAAGGCCAAAAACATTCAGTACTTC.

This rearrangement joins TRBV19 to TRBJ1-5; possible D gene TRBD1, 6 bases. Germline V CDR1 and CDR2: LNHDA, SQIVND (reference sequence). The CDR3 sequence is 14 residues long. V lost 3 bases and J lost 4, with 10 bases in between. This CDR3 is CASSIRDTNQPQHF. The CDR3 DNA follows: TGTGCCAGTAGTATCCGGGACACAAATCAGCCCCAGCATTTT.

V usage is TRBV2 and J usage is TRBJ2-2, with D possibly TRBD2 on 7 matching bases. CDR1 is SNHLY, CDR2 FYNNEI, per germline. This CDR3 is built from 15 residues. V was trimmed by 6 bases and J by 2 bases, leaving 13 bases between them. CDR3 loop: CASSGAGANTGELFF. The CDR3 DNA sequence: TGTGCCAGCAGCGGGGCGGGGGCCAACACCGGGGAGCTGTTTTTT.

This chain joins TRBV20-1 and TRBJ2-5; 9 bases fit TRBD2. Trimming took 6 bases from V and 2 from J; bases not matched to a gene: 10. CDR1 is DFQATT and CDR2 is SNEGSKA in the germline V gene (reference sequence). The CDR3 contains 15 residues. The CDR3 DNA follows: TGCAGTGCCCCCCTGGCTAGCGGGGATCAAGAGACCCAGTACTTC. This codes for CSAPLASGDQETQYF.

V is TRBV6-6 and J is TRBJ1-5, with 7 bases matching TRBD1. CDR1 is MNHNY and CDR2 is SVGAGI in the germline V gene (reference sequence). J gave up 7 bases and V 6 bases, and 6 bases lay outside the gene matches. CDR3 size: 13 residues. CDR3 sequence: CASSDQGEQPQHF. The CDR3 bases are TGTGCCAGCAGCGACCAGGGGGAACAGCCCCAGCATTTT.

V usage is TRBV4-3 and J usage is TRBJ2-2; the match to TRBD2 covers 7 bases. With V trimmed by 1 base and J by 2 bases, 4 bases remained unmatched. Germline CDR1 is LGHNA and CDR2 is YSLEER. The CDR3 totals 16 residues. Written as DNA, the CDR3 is TGCGCCAGCAGCCAAGGGAGCGGGACCAACACCGGGGAGCTGTTTTTT. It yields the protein CASSQGSGTNTGELFF.